This TCR beta chain originates from a study of blood T cell repertoires in COVID-19. Study overall: COVID-19 samples collected from the United States, Italy and Spain covered acute and convalescent phases.

Measured with immunoSEQ multiplex PCR; TCRdb has only the in-frame clones, and not every one. The top ten hold 15% to 20% of the sample, which has roughly 200,000 clones, 84% seen once. This CDR3 has 15 residues. Germline values: CDR1 SGHRS, CDR2 YFSETQ. V was pared by 4 bases and J by 3 bases, with 16 bases between. This chain links TRBV5-1 with TRBJ1-1; D is perhaps TRBD1 (5 bases). This receptor was taken from a woman aged 80 or older with active or convalescent COVID-19. The sequencing input was peripheral blood. CDR3 nucleotide sequence: TGCGCCAGCAGCAGGGACGGGGGGATCGACACTGAAGCTTTCTTT. It is translated as CASSRDGGIDTEAFF. Together with reference TRBV5-1 and TRBJ1-1, the CDR3 gives the full variable domain: KAGVTQTPRYLIKTRGQQVTLSCSPISGHRSVSWYQQTPGQGLQFLFEYFSETQRNKGNFPGRFSGRQFSNSRSEMNVSTLELGDSALYLCASSRDGGIDTEAFFGQGTRLTVV.